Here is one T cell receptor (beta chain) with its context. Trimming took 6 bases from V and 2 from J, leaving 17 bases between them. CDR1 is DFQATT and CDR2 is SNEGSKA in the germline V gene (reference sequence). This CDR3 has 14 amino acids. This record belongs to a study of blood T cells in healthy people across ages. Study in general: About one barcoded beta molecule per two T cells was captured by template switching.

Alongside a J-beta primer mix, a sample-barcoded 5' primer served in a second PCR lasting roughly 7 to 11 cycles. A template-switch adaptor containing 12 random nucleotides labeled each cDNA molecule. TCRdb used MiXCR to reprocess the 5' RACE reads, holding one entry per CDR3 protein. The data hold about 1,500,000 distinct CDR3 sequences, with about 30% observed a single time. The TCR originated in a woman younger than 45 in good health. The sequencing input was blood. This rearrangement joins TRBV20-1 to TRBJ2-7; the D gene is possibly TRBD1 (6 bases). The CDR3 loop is CSARGGNSTYEQYF. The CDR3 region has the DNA TGCAGTGCGCGAGGGGGAAATTCCACCTACGAGCAGTACTTC.